This T cell receptor beta chain was obtained from a study of OX40 agonist ivuxolimab in advanced cancers. Background on the study: The mean age was approximately 56 years, ranging from 23 to 79, with more than 70% of participants male.

V gave up 0 bases and J gave up 1 base, with 10 bases separating them. The CDR3 contains 15 residues. Germline CDR1 reads LNHNV; CDR2 reads YYDKDF (reference sequence). TCRdb's table, derived via immunoSEQ multiplex PCR, lists solely in-frame clones and lacks some. The sample shows 80,000 to 95,000 clones, around 84% of them seen only once. This clone was seen only once. The sequence was collected from an adult with an advanced solid tumor such as melanoma, head and neck, liver or kidney cancer. V gene TRBV15 combines with J gene TRBJ2-7, with D uncertain. The sample was CD4+ or CD8+ T cells sorted from blood, taken in a trial of the OX40 agonist ivuxolimab. CDR3 amino acids: CATSRDLVGSYEQYF. The CDR3, as DNA: TGTGCCACCAGCAGAGATCTCGTAGGATCCTACGAGCAGTACTTC.